A single count supports the clone carrying this TCR beta chain. The CDR3 runs to 16 residues. In germline, CDR1 is SGHNT, CDR2 YYREEE (reference sequence). Deletions cut 1 base from V and 2 bases from J, with 16 bases between. The record originates from a study of blood T cell repertoires in COVID-19. Study-wide context: Specimens from acute and convalescent COVID-19 originated in the United States, Italy and Spain. Sources were T cells, B-cell-depleted T cells, or PBMCs; the material itself was cDNA or gDNA.

Authors' processing steps: It was from reference gene primer amplification that nucleated cell counts were estimated. This table comes from immunoSEQ multiplex PCR, and its TCRdb copy is limited to in-frame clones, with some not included. Clone size and V and J calls were adopted from that table, with D and trimming inferred from the DNA. The table has roughly 80,000 clones, over 70% seen once. Sequenced material: peripheral blood. V usage is TRBV5-4 and J usage is TRBJ2-7; perhaps TRBD1 as D (6 bases). The receptor was derived from a man at least 80 years old with acute or convalescent COVID-19. The CDR3 here is CASSLTTGHGAYEQYF. CDR3 in DNA: TGTGCCAGCAGCTTGACCACGGGACACGGGGCCTACGAGCAGTACTTC.